The T cell receptor (beta chain) under discussion was sequenced for a study of cytomegalovirus exposure and HLA in healthy donors. Looking at the study overall: Early released data comprised around 85 million unique TCRs from HLA-typed donors.

On this clone itself: Its antigen is undetermined. The junction shows a germline mismatch at one end, possibly a read error.

PCR employed 60 Vbeta and 13 Jbeta primers. The repertoire was sequenced with immunoSEQ multiplex PCR; TCRdb's copy has only in-frame clones and lacks some. This repertoire shows fewer than 200,000 clones, approximately 80% found once; its top ten account for 1.2%. Findings of the study overall: Versus the 666-donor mean, an Asian-associated ancestry cluster reportedly showed fewer N-insertions in a later analysis. V segments that were indistinguishable, TRBV6-2 and TRBV6-3 among them, were omitted from analysis. It was reported that TCR beta sequences correctly inferred the HLA-A and HLA-B alleles for most subjects.

The CDR3 sequence is 13 residues long. Germline CDR1 and CDR2: MNHNS and SASEGT. The TCR sequence derives from a girl aged 2 to 10 in good health and CMV-seropositive. The specimen sequenced was PBMCs. The rearrangement uses TRBV6-1 and TRBJ2-2; D is unclear. The CDR3 DNA is TGTGCCAGCAATGAACGGAACACCGGGGAGCTGTTTTTT. Translating it yields CASNERNTGELFF.